This T cell receptor (beta chain) derives from a study of low-dose radiotherapy and immunotherapy resistance in tumors. As to time point: before trial treatment. In its sample, this clonotype was seen many times. Trimming stripped 5 bases from V and 4 bases from J, with 12 bases between. The CDR3 is made up of 14 amino acids. Looked up from germline, CDR1 is SGHTA and CDR2 is FQGTGA. TRAV- and TRBV-specific primers, spanning alpha and beta chains, primed first-strand cDNA. With a V-primer adapter and a constant-region primer, TCRs were amplified for around 20 PCR cycles. TCRdb ran MiXCR on the reads and lists one entry per CDR3 protein. The sample includes about 82,000 distinct CDR3 sequences, 15% to 20% seen only once; the top ten take 5% to 7%.

This material consisted of PBMCs, taken before treatment. This TCR was sampled from a male donor with prostate cancer. The V and J genes are TRBV7-3 and TRBJ2-1; D is uncertain. CDR3 sequence: CASSPRVAYNEQFF. The CDR3 coding sequence is TGTGCCAGCAGCCCCCGGGTTGCATACAATGAGCAGTTCTTC.